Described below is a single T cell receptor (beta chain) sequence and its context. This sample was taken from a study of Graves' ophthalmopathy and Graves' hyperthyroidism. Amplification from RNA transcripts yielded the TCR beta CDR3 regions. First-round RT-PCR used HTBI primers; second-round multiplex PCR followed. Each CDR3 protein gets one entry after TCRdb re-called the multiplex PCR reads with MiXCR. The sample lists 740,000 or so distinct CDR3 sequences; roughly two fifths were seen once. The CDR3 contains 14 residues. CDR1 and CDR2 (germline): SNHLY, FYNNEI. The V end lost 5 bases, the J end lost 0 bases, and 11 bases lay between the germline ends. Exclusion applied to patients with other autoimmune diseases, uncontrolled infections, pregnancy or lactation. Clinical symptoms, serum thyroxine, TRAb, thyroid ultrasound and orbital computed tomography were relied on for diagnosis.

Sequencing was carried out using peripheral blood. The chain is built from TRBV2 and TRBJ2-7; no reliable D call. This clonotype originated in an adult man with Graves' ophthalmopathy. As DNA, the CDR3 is TGTGCCAGCAGTTCGGTCCTTAGCTCCTACGAGCAGTACTTC. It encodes CASSSVLSSYEQYF.